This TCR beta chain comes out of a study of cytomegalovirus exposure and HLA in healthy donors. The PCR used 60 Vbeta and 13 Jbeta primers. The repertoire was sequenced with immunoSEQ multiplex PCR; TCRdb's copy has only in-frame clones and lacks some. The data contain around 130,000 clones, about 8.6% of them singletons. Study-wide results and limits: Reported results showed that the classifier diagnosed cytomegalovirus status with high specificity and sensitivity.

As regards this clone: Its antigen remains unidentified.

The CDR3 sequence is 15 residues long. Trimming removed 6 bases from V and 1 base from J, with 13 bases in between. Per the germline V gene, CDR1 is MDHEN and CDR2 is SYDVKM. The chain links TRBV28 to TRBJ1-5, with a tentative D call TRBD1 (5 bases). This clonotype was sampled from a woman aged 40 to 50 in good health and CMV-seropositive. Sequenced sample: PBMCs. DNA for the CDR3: TGTGCCAGCAGGTGGGGAGGGGCGAGCAATCAGCCCCAGCATTTT. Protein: CASRWGGASNQPQHF.